This entry concerns a single T cell receptor (beta chain). Its target is unknown. The trim removed 5 bases at V and 6 bases at J, leaving 11 bases unmatched. The CDR3 consists of 15 residues. CDR1 is GTSNPN and CDR2 is SVGIG in the germline V gene (reference sequence). This entry is derived from a study of T cells in narcolepsy. In the study overall: Enrolled donors included narcolepsy type 1 or type 2 patients and healthy controls.

Some clones are missing from TCRdb's copy, which holds only in-frame ones; the method was immunoSEQ multiplex PCR. The table shows tens of thousands of clones, with less than 65% occurring only once. General study findings and limits: Healthy controls reportedly lacked the autoreactive clonotypes serially found in patients' blood. In some patient and control memory CD4+ samples, autoreactive clones were absent. Comparing one patient's CSF and blood CD4+ clonotypes highlighted HCRT- and TRIB2-specific autoreactive clonotypes.

The sequence was collected from a human donor in good health. The chain has TRBV30 and TRBJ2-3; 10 bases are a match to TRBD2. Sequencing was done on a sample of memory (CD45RA-) CD4+ T cells from blood. Here the CDR3 DNA reads TGTGCCTGGGTTGGGTCTAGCGGGGGTCACGATACGCAGTATTTT. It encodes CAWVGSSGGHDTQYF.